This T cell receptor (beta chain) was sequenced for a study of T cell responses to AZD1222 COVID-19 vaccine. The CDR3 runs 12 residues. In germline, CDR1 is LGHDT, CDR2 YNNKEL (reference sequence). V lost 4 bases and J lost 4, with 7 bases in between. Clones were sequenced by immunoSEQ multiplex PCR, and TCRdb holds only the in-frame ones, with some missing. The sample has some 150,000 clones. The TCR comes from an adult in good health. V and J are TRBV3-1 (or the pseudogene TRBV3-2) and TRBJ2-5; D not certain. Source material: peripheral blood. The CDR3 DNA is TGTGCCAGCAGCCTCTGGGGAGAGACCCAGTACTTC. This translates into CASSLWGETQYF.